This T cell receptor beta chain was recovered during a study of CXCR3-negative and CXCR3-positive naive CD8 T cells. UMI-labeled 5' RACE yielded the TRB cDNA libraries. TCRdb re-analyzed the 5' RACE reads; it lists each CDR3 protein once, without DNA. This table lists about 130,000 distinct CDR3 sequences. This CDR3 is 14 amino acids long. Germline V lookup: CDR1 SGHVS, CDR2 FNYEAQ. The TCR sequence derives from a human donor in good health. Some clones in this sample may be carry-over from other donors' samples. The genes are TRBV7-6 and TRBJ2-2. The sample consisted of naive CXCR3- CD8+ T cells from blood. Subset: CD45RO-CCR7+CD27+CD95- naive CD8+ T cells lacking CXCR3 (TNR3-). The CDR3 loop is CASSQEPNTGELFF.